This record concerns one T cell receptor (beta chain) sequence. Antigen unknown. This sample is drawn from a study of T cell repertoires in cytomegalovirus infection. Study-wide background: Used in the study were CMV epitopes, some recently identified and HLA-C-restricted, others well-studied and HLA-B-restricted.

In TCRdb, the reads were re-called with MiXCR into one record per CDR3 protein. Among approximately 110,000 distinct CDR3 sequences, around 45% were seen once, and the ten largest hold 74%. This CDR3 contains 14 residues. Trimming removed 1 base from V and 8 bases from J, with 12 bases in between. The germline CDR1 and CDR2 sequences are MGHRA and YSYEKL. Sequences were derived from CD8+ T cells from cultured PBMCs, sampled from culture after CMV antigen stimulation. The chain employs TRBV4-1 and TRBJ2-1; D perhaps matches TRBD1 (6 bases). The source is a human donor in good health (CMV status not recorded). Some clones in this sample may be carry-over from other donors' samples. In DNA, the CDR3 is TGCGCCAGCAGCCAAGGGGCAGGGGCCGATGAGCAGTTCTTC. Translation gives CASSQGAGADEQFF.